This T cell receptor beta chain was observed in a study of tumor-infiltrating lymphocytes in primary liver carcinoma. Overall study context: With diameters of about 4.2 to 10 cm, tumors were stage T1-T3 N0M0. Study conclusions and caveats: Compared with tumor region pairs, tumor-adjacent and tumor-blood pairs overlapped less. When set against blood, tumors had a significantly higher top-250-clone fraction (p = 0.039).

V lost 7 bases to trimming and J lost 6 bases, with 16 bases between them. The germline CDR1 and CDR2 sequences are SGHRS and YFSETQ. The CDR3 extends over 13 amino acids. A primer matching the constant region was used to make TCR beta cDNA from around 460 ng of total RNA. Three nested multiplex PCR rounds of slightly modified ARM-PCR generated TCR beta libraries. TRBV1-TRBV30 forward and Cbeta reverse primers drove the first two roughly 10-cycle rounds. TCRdb analysed the multiplex PCR reads with MiXCR anew, one entry per CDR3 protein. The sample carries 95,000 to 100,000 distinct CDR3 sequences, around 66% recorded once. DNA and RNA were both co-extracted from approximately 20-30 mg of bulk tissue that had not been sorted. A note on this clonotype: No antigen is known for it. The conserved phenylalanine or tryptophan is not found at the CDR3 terminus, so this likely reflects a read error.

The V call is TRBV5-1, the J call TRBJ1-1; perhaps TRBD1 as D (5 bases). This receptor was identified in a woman between 55 and 75 years old with primary liver carcinoma and hepatitis B virus infection. Sample: liver tumor tissue from sampling region 2. The subset denotes: tumor region T2, inferior pole. The CDR3 sequence is CASGAGRPAEAFI. The CDR3 DNA sequence: TGCGCCAGCGGCGCGGGACGGCCAGCTGAAGCTTTCATT.